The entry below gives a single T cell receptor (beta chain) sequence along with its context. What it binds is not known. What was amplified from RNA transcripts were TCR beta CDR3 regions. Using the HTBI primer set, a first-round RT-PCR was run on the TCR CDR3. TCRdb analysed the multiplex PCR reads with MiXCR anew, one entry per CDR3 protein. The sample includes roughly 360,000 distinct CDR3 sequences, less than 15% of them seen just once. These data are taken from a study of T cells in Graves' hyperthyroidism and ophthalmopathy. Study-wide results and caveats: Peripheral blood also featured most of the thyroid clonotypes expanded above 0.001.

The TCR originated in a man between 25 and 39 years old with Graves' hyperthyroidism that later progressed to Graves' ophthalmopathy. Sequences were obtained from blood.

In DNA form, the CDR3 reads TGTGCCAGCAGCTTGGCCCTAGCCGGCGCCTACGAGCAGTACTTC. This encodes CASSLALAGAYEQYF. The chain employs TRBV5-5 and TRBJ2-7; possibly TRBD2 for D (5 bases). Trimming stripped 0 bases from V and 2 bases from J, with 12 bases between. Per germline, CDR1 SGHKS and CDR2 YYEKEE (reference sequence). CDR3 length: 15 residues.